This T cell receptor (beta chain) was sequenced for a study of early T cells in non-severe SARS-CoV-2 infection. Sample share makes this clonotype medium-sized. Tagging with unique molecular identifiers was applied to individual cDNA molecules. TCRdb itself ran the 5' RACE reads through MiXCR, one entry per CDR3 protein. Found here are about 40,000 distinct CDR3 sequences, about 6% of them singletons; the top ten hold roughly 8.2%. The input for sequencing was whole blood, taken at baseline. This clonotype originated in an adult who was a healthcare worker with PCR-confirmed SARS-CoV-2 infection or an uninfected control (not recorded which).

CDR3 in DNA: TGTGCCAGCAGCTTAGCTGGGGCCGTCAATGAGCAGTTCTTC. This encodes CASSLAGAVNEQFF. The chain combines TRBV7-2 with TRBJ2-1; weak D call: TRBD1 (5 bases). Per germline, CDR1 SGHTA and CDR2 FQGNSA. The V and J ends lost 0 bases and 6 bases respectively, with 9 bases between them. The CDR3 has 14 amino acids.